This entry describes one T cell receptor (beta chain). These data belong to a study of cytomegalovirus exposure and HLA in healthy donors. PCR amplification relied on 60 Vbeta primers (plus 13 Jbeta primers). Sequencing was performed with immunoSEQ multiplex PCR; in TCRdb, only in-frame clones are kept and a portion is missing. This table holds 150,000 to 200,000 clones, 75% to 90% found once. Trimming removed 1 base at V and 5 bases at J, with 8 bases between. CDR3 length: 14 residues. CDR1 SGHTA and CDR2 FQGTGA come from the germline V gene. Sequencing used PBMCs. The gene calls are TRBV7-3 and TRBJ2-2; D is unclear. This receptor was identified in a young man in good health and CMV-seronegative. CDR3 DNA sequence: TGTGCCAGCAGCTTAAGTCCTTCGACCGGGGAGCTGTTTTTT. It codes for CASSLSPSTGELFF.